These T cell receptor beta chains were read from a single sample in a study of T-cell memory formation after mild COVID-19. In TCRdb, the 5' RACE reads were re-called with MiXCR into one record per CDR3 protein. Of roughly 410,000 distinct CDR3 sequences in the sample, 20% to 25% were seen once. Sequencing was carried out using PBMCs or a T cell subset sorted from them (not recorded which). These receptors were taken from an adult woman who had mild COVID-19 (a few samples of this study predate the infection). Cell type and time point are not known. Both conserved end residues are part of each CDR3. The D gene is left open where the match is weak. Only part of the rows carry a size: once, few, many, or a class if the clone is expanded.

d_gene	abundance	j_gene	v_gene	CDR3nt	CDR3aa
NA	NA	TRBJ2-3	TRBV14	TGTGCCAGCAGCGGAGGGACACTGGACCGGAGGGATACGCAGTATTTT	CASSGGTLDRRDTQYF
NA	few	TRBJ2-7	TRBV18	TGTGCCAGCTCAGAGAGGGTTTACTCCTACGAGCAGTACTTC	CASSERVYSYEQYF
NA	few	TRBJ2-1	TRBV6-5	TGTGCCAGCAACCAGGGGACCTACAATGAGCAGTTCTTC	CASNQGTYNEQFF
NA	NA	TRBJ2-7	TRBV7-9	TGTGCCAGCAGCCAGACCGGGGGTCACTACGAGCAGTACTTC	CASSQTGGHYEQYF
TRBD2	few	TRBJ2-1	TRBV7-2	TGTGCCAGCAGCTTAGTAGGTCGCGGACTAGCGGGAGACGAGCAGTTCTTC	CASSLVGRGLAGDEQFF
NA	many	TRBJ2-7	TRBV3-1	TGTGCCAGCAGCCAAGCCCCTACTAGTTCCTACGAGCAGTACTTC	CASSQAPTSSYEQYF
NA	NA	TRBJ2-3	TRBV6-2/TRBV6-3	TGTGCCAGCAGTTATCGTCTTTATCGTAGCGGAAGACGGACAGATACGCAGTATTTT	CASSYRLYRSGRRTDTQYF
NA	few	TRBJ2-3	TRBV7-2	TGTGCCAGCAGCCCCCGGGAAGTAATTGTGGGGACTAGCACAGATACGCAGTATTTT	CASSPREVIVGTSTDTQYF
TRBD1	NA	TRBJ1-2	TRBV3-1	TGTGCCAGCAGCCAAGATCGACAGGGTGCGAGTGGCTACACCTTC	CASSQDRQGASGYTF
NA	few	TRBJ1-5	TRBV20-1	TGCAGTGCTAGACAGGGGACCCGGGGTATCAATCAGCCCCAGCATTTT	CSARQGTRGINQPQHF
NA	NA	TRBJ2-7	TRBV29-1	TGCAGCGTTGTCGCAGGGACGGTCGGCGAGCAGTACTTC	CSVVAGTVGEQYF
NA	NA	TRBJ2-6	TRBV10-3	TGTGCCATCAGTGAGTCACCGGGGGCCAACGTCCTGACTTTC	CAISESPGANVLTF
TRBD1	few	TRBJ1-5	TRBV7-6	TGTGCCAGCAGCCTAGGGGGTGGTCAGGGGGTTCAGCCCCAGCATTTT	CASSLGGGQGVQPQHF
NA	NA	TRBJ1-1	TRBV4-1	TGCGCCAGCAGCCAATCCGGGACCCCGAACACTGAAGCTTTCTTT	CASSQSGTPNTEAFF
NA	NA	TRBJ2-7	TRBV7-2	TGTGCCAGCAGCACCGGTAGTGCCTCCTACGAGCAGTACTTC	CASSTGSASYEQYF
TRBD2	NA	TRBJ2-3	TRBV7-3	TGTGCCAGCGGGACTAGCGGGGGGCAGGGAGATACGCAGTATTTT	CASGTSGGQGDTQYF
TRBD2	many	TRBJ2-3	TRBV5-1	TGCGCCAGCAGTGTAGGACTAGCGGGTCCCACAGATACGCAGTATTTT	CASSVGLAGPTDTQYF
TRBD2	NA	TRBJ2-1	TRBV5-1	TGCGCCAGCAGCTACTCAGCGGGGGGGACCTACAATGAGCAGTTCTTC	CASSYSAGGTYNEQFF
NA	once	TRBJ2-6	TRBV7-3	TGTGCCAGCAGCCTGACGAGAAGCTCTGGGGCCAACGTCCTGACTTTC	CASSLTRSSGANVLTF
NA	NA	TRBJ1-1	TRBV5-1	TGCGCCAGCAGCTGGAACCCCGGGGGGGGTGAAGCTTTCTTT	CASSWNPGGGEAFF
NA	NA	TRBJ2-3	TRBV7-3	TGTGCCAGCAGCTCAGCTAGCGCCCCCACAGATACGCAGTATTTT	CASSSASAPTDTQYF
TRBD1	NA	TRBJ2-7	TRBV9	TGTGCCAGCAGCGTAGACCCGGGACAGGGATCCTACGAGCAGTACTTC	CASSVDPGQGSYEQYF
NA	few	TRBJ2-3	TRBV5-6	TGTGCCAGCACCCATCACCCGGGGGTCATCACAGATACGCAGTATTTT	CASTHHPGVITDTQYF
TRBD2	few	TRBJ2-7	TRBV11-2	TGTGCCAGCAGCCGACCGACTAGCGGGGGTTACGAGCAGTACTTC	CASSRPTSGGYEQYF
NA	few	TRBJ1-3	TRBV7-8	TGTGCCAGCAGCCCTCGTCCCGGGACAGGAAACACCATATATTTT	CASSPRPGTGNTIYF
NA	few	TRBJ1-6	TRBV27	TGTGCCAGCAGTTTGATCAGGGGACTTAATTCACCCCTCCACTTT	CASSLIRGLNSPLHF
TRBD2	NA	TRBJ2-3	TRBV5-1	TGCGCCAGCAGCTTTAGCGGGTCCGCTACAGATACGCAGTATTTT	CASSFSGSATDTQYF
NA	NA	TRBJ2-5	TRBV9	TGTGCCAGCAGCGTAGGTAACAGGGCAGAGACCCAGTACTTC	CASSVGNRAETQYF
NA	NA	TRBJ1-5	TRBV9	TGTGCCAGCAGCGTAGGCATTAGCAATCAGCCCCAGCATTTT	CASSVGISNQPQHF
TRBD1	many	TRBJ2-7	TRBV27	TGTGCCAGCGGGACAGGGCCCTACGAGCAGTACTTC	CASGTGPYEQYF
TRBD2	few	TRBJ2-3	TRBV18	TGTGCCAGCTCACCTTCGACTAGCGGGAGTGGTACGCAGTATTTT	CASSPSTSGSGTQYF
TRBD2	few	TRBJ2-1	TRBV7-2	TGTGCCAGCAGCGTCGAAGGGCCTAGCGGCTACAATGAGCAGTTCTTC	CASSVEGPSGYNEQFF
TRBD2	NA	TRBJ2-7	TRBV7-6	TGTGCCAGCAGCAGGGGAGCGGGAGTAGGCACCTACGAGCAGTACTTC	CASSRGAGVGTYEQYF
NA	NA	TRBJ2-6	TRBV18	TGTGCCAGCTCACCATTGACAGGCTCCTCTGGGGCCAACGTCCTGACTTTC	CASSPLTGSSGANVLTF
TRBD1	NA	TRBJ1-1	TRBV20-1	TGCAGTGCTAGAGGATACCCCCTGTCGAACCAGGGGGGGGTTGTGGACACTGAAGCTTTCTTT	CSARGYPLSNQGGVVDTEAFF
NA	many	TRBJ1-2	TRBV7-6	TGTGCCAGCAGCTCCTGGGGCTATGGCTACACCTTC	CASSSWGYGYTF